The 18 T cell receptor beta chains given below trace back to one sample, sequenced in a study of T cells in localized non-small cell lung cancer. Only in-frame clones appear in the TCRdb table, and some are missing; sequencing was by immunoSEQ multiplex PCR. Of roughly 40,000 clones listed, 88% are singletons. The sample consisted of peripheral blood, taken before any cancer treatment. These receptors all come from a woman aged 35 to 69 with stage I lung adenocarcinoma.

This chain's CDR3 is CASRPTSTDTQYF. The CDR3 DNA reads TGTGCCAGCAGGCCTACAAGCACAGATACGCAGTATTTT. The chain joins TRBV7-2 to TRBJ2-3; D ambiguous. The germline gives CDR1 SGHTA, CDR2 FQGNSA. Trimming pared 6 bases from V and 0 bases from J, leaving 7 bases between. This CDR3 spans 13 amino acids.

This clone was counted a single time. The V and J genes are TRBV11-2 and TRBJ2-7, with D hard to call. The CDR3 is 12 amino acids. The germline CDR1 and CDR2 sequences are SGHAT and FQNNGV. Between the trimmed V and J ends, which lost 5 bases and 3 bases, there was a span of 8 bases. The CDR3 here is CASSLHYYEQYF. In DNA, the CDR3 is TGTGCCAGCAGCCTCCACTACTACGAGCAGTACTTC.

The table lists this clone with a few counts. The same CDR3 can be traced to other DNA sequences in this sample. The J gene is TRBJ2-7, the V gene TRBV27, with TRBD1 matching 9 bases. V was clipped by 6 bases and J by 5 bases; unmatched bases: 5. CDR1 MNHEY and CDR2 SMNVEV come from the germline V gene (reference sequence). The CDR3 runs 13 residues. CDR3 DNA sequence: TGTGCCAGCAGGACAGGGGGGGTTAACGAGCAGTACTTC. Amino acid sequence: CASRTGGVNEQYF.

The chain is built from TRBV14 and TRBJ1-2; D is perhaps TRBD1 (5 bases). The V gene lost 1 base and the J gene lost 1 base, with 10 bases spanning the gap. Germline-derived CDR1 and CDR2 are SGHDN and FVKESK. The CDR3 is 15 amino acids. This chain's CDR3 is CASSQVRAGNYGYTF. CDR3 coding DNA: TGTGCCAGCAGCCAAGTCAGGGCCGGTAACTATGGCTACACCTTC.

The rearrangement links TRBV28 to TRBJ2-2, with TRBD2 identical over 8 bases. Germline V gives CDR1 MDHEN, CDR2 SYDVKM. The J segment lost 7 bases and the V segment lost 5 bases, leaving 15 bases of the junction unmatched. This CDR3 is 17 amino acids long. This CDR3 is CASSPGTGRANFGELFF. CDR3 coding DNA: TGTGCCAGCAGTCCCGGGACCGGGAGGGCCAATTTCGGGGAGCTGTTTTTT.

DNA of the CDR3: TGTGCCAGCAGCTTAACAGGGGGCGCGGAGACCCAGTACTTC. This sequence encodes CASSLTGGAETQYF. This chain connects TRBV7-2 to TRBJ2-5, with 9 positions matching TRBD1. The CDR3 is 14 residues long. Germline CDR1 SGHTA, CDR2 FQGNSA. The V gene end was trimmed by 2 bases and the J gene end by 5 bases; junction bases not matched to a gene: 3.

The CDR3 coding sequence is TGTGCCTGGCGACGGACCACCAACACCGGGGAGCTGTTTTTT. Its translation is CAWRRTTNTGELFF. The chain uses TRBV30 and TRBJ2-2; D is undetermined. CDR1 is GTSNPN and CDR2 is SVGIG in the germline V gene (reference sequence). CDR3 length: 14 amino acids. Trimming removed 5 bases at V and 2 bases at J, with 12 bases between.

V is TRBV18 and J is TRBJ2-2; 8 bases align to TRBD2. CDR3 length: 17 amino acids. Unmatched junction bases numbered 4, after V lost 1 base and J lost 0 bases. The germline CDR1 and CDR2 sequences are KGHSH and LQKENI. The CDR3 DNA reads TGTGCCAGCTCACCACAACCTAGCGGGCCGAACACCGGGGAGCTGTTTTTT. This codes for CASSPQPSGPNTGELFF.

This clone showed up just a few times. The chain is built from TRBV7-2 and TRBJ1-1; D is unresolved. Germline V lookup: CDR1 SGHTA, CDR2 FQGNSA. Trimming removed 6 bases at V and 8 bases at J, with 16 bases between. CDR3 length equals 13 residues. CDR3 sequence (DNA): TGTGCCAGCAGTTTCTTACCTACCCAAGAAGCTTTCTTT. As protein: CASSFLPTQEAFF.

This clone is a singleton in its sample. The gene calls are TRBV5-8 and TRBJ2-5, with D hard to call. CDR1 and CDR2 from the germline V gene are SGHTS and YDEGEE. This CDR3 region has 14 residues. V was trimmed by 2 bases and J by 2 bases, leaving 10 bases between them. CDR3 sequence: CASSLQLSQETQYF. Here the CDR3 DNA reads TGTGCCAGCAGCTTACAGTTATCGCAAGAGACCCAGTACTTC. The complete variable domain, with remaining parts taken from reference TRBV5-8 and TRBJ2-5, reads EAGVTQSPTHLIKTRGQQATLRCSPISGHTSVYWYQQALGLGLQFLLWYDEGEERNRGNFPPRFSGRQFPNYSSELNVNALELEDSALYLCASSLQLSQETQYFGPGTRLLVL.

This clone was observed a handful of times. The chain joins TRBV4-1 to TRBJ2-2; weak D call: TRBD2 (7 bases). This CDR3 region has 20 residues. Trimming removed 1 base at V and 6 bases at J, with 27 bases between. In germline, CDR1 is MGHRA, CDR2 YSYEKL. CDR3 sequence (DNA): TGCGCCAGCAGCCAAGGGGCAGGGGCCCTAGTCGCGGGAGTGGCCGGGGAGCTGTTTTTT. It translates to CASSQGAGALVAGVAGELFF.

The count of this clone is one. This chain joins TRBV18 and TRBJ1-5, with 11 bases fitting TRBD1. Germline V gene data show CDR1 as KGHSH and CDR2 as LQKENI. The J segment lost 3 bases and the V segment lost 3 bases, leaving 4 bases of the junction unmatched. The CDR3 has 16 amino acids. The CDR3 coding sequence is TGTGCCAGCTCACCGGGACAGGGGGGAAACAATCAGCCCCAGCATTTT. It encodes CASSPGQGGNNQPQHF.

Only a few counts were recorded for this clone. This chain links TRBV29-1 with TRBJ2-7, with D perhaps TRBD1 (6 bases). V gave up 6 bases and J gave up 6 bases, with 18 bases separating them. This CDR3 has 13 residues. CDR1 and CDR2 (germline): SQVTM, ANQGSEA. The CDR3 protein is CSVSPGQGLEQYF. CDR3 coding DNA: TGCAGCGTATCACCGGGACAAGGCCTCGAGCAGTACTTC.

This clone was seen more than once but under ten times. This rearrangement joins TRBV30 to TRBJ1-1; D remains ambiguous. Germline assignment: CDR1 GTSNPN and CDR2 SVGIG (reference sequence). The CDR3 consists of 11 residues. The V end was cut by 1 base, the J end by 3 bases, with 3 bases between. The CDR3 is CAWSAYTEAFF. The CDR3 bases are TGTGCCTGGAGTGCGTACACTGAAGCTTTCTTT. The full variable domain, completed using reference TRBV30 and TRBJ1-1, is SQTIHQWPATLVQPVGSPLSLECTVEGTSNPNLYWYRQAAGRGLQLLFYSVGIGQISSEVPQNLSASRPQDRQFILSSKKLLLSDSGFYLCAWSAYTEAFFGQGTRLTVV.

The rearrangement links TRBV7-9 to TRBJ2-2, with a possible D match to TRBD1 (5 bases). The ends were cut back, 3 bases at V and 6 bases at J, with 8 bases in the middle. CDR1 SEHNR and CDR2 FQNEAQ come from the germline V gene (reference sequence). This CDR3 has 13 amino acids. The CDR3 sequence: CASSFRVAGELFF. The CDR3 DNA reads as TGTGCCAGCAGCTTCAGGGTCGCCGGGGAGCTGTTTTTT.

The rearrangement joins TRBV30 to TRBJ1-5; a possible D gene is TRBD1 (6 bases). CDR3 length equals 13 residues. Deletions cut 0 bases from V and 5 bases from J, with 8 bases between. Germline CDR1 and CDR2: GTSNPN and SVGIG (reference sequence). CDR3: CAWSVAGDQPQHF. DNA of the CDR3: TGTGCCTGGAGTGTAGCAGGGGATCAGCCCCAGCATTTT.

The chain uses TRBV19 and TRBJ1-5; D may be TRBD1 (5 bases). The germline gives CDR1 LNHDA, CDR2 SQIVND (reference sequence). This CDR3 contains 15 residues. The V end was cut by 4 bases, the J end by 6 bases, with 16 bases between. As DNA, the CDR3 is TGTGCCAGTAGTACTCTACTTGGGGCCTTTCAGCCCCAGCATTTT. It yields the protein CASSTLLGAFQPQHF. Looking up the rest from reference TRBV19 and TRBJ1-5 gives the full variable domain: DGGITQSPKYLFRKEGQNVTLSCEQNLNHDAMYWYRQDPGQGLRLIYYSQIVNDFQKGDIAEGYSVSREKKESFPLTVTSAQKNPTAFYLCASSTLLGAFQPQHFGDGTRLSIL.

This chain connects TRBV18 to TRBJ1-4, with 8 bases fitting TRBD1. The CDR3 extends over 18 amino acids. Germline V gives CDR1 KGHSH, CDR2 LQKENI. With V trimmed by 5 bases and J by 0 bases, 11 bases remained unmatched. CDR3 nucleotide sequence: TGTGCCAGCTCATCACAACTCGGACAGGGAGCAACTAATGAAAAACTGTTTTTT. Translating gives CASSSQLGQGATNEKLFF.